This is a list of T cell receptor beta chains from one sample in a study of blood T cell repertoires in COVID-19. Profiled with immunoSEQ multiplex PCR; TCRdb holds only in-frame clones, not every one. The profile shows approximately 94,000 clones, around 90% of them singletons. The sequenced sample consisted of peripheral blood. The receptors stem from a woman aged 45-59 years in a cohort sampled during active COVID-19. Both conserved end residues are part of each CDR3. D genes are given only for firm matches. Clone size is shown for a subset of rows, as once, few, many or a class of expanded clone.

CDR3aa,CDR3nt,d_gene,abundance,j_gene,v_gene
CASSPGGRAVGNEQFF,TGTGCCAGCAGCCCTGGCGGGAGGGCCGTCGGCAATGAGCAGTTCTTC,TRBD2,.,TRBJ2-1,TRBV28
CASSPTGHTEAFF,TGTGCCAGCTCACCGACAGGGCACACTGAAGCTTTCTTT,TRBD1,.,TRBJ1-1,TRBV18
CASSQGLRDRGHNEQFF,TGCGCCAGCAGCCAAGGTCTCCGGGACAGGGGGCACAATGAGCAGTTCTTC,TRBD1,.,TRBJ2-1,TRBV4-1
CASSQNRGEWAKNIQYF,TGCGCCAGCAGCCAGAACAGGGGAGAGTGGGCCAAAAACATTCAGTACTTC,TRBD1,.,TRBJ2-4,TRBV4-1
CASSVDGGPNYGYTF,TGTGCCAGCAGTGTCGACGGGGGGCCTAACTATGGCTACACCTTC,.,.,TRBJ1-2,TRBV2
CASRTGTGDKDTQYF,TGTGCCAGCAGGACCGGGACAGGGGACAAAGATACGCAGTATTTT,TRBD1,.,TRBJ2-3,TRBV11-2
CSVETAYEQYF,TGCAGCGTTGAGACAGCCTACGAGCAGTACTTC,.,few,TRBJ2-7,TRBV29-1
CASRSGTGDEKLFF,TGCGCCAGCAGATCCGGGACAGGGGATGAAAAACTGTTTTTT,TRBD1,.,TRBJ1-4,TRBV5-1
CASSLLSVNYGYTF,TGTGCCAGCAGCTTGCTCTCAGTGAACTATGGCTACACCTTC,.,once,TRBJ1-2,TRBV5-6
CASSAGQGRADTQYF,TGTGCCAGCAGTGCCGGACAGGGGAGGGCAGATACGCAGTATTTT,TRBD1,.,TRBJ2-3,TRBV2
CASSLGAGTSGYEQYF,TGCGCCAGCAGCTTGGGGGCCGGGACTAGCGGGTACGAGCAGTACTTC,TRBD2,.,TRBJ2-7,TRBV5-1
CASRPGQPYEQYF,TGTGCCAGCAGACCGGGACAGCCTTACGAGCAGTACTTC,TRBD1,.,TRBJ2-7,TRBV6-6
CASVGQVNTEAFF,TGTGCCTCCGTGGGACAAGTCAACACTGAAGCTTTCTTT,.,.,TRBJ1-1,TRBV19
CASSLTSGGIYNEQFF,TGTGCCAGCAGCCTTACTAGCGGGGGAATCTACAATGAGCAGTTCTTC,TRBD2,.,TRBJ2-1,TRBV2
CASSPRSFVGSYGYTF,TGTGCCAGCAGCCCCCGTTCTTTTGTAGGGAGCTATGGCTACACCTTC,.,.,TRBJ1-2,TRBV7-2
CASSLAHRTETQYF,TGTGCTAGCAGCTTAGCGCACAGAACAGAGACCCAGTACTTC,.,.,TRBJ2-5,TRBV7-7
CASSFFSGRSGGELFF,TGTGCCAGCAGCTTCTTCAGCGGGAGGAGCGGCGGGGAGCTGTTTTTT,TRBD2,.,TRBJ2-2,TRBV11-1
CASGTGLALSYEQYF,TGTGCCAGCGGGACAGGACTAGCGCTCTCCTACGAGCAGTACTTC,.,.,TRBJ2-7,TRBV2
CASSHRSGTGQETQYF,TGTGCCAGCAGCCACCGCAGCGGGACAGGGCAAGAGACCCAGTACTTC,TRBD1,.,TRBJ2-5,TRBV3-1/TRBV3-2
CASSPQVAGGETQYF,TGTGCCAGCAGCCCCCAGGTAGCGGGGGGGGAGACCCAGTACTTC,TRBD2,.,TRBJ2-5,TRBV7-2